This T cell receptor (beta chain) comes out of a study of siplizumab effects on memory and regulatory T cells. The CDR3 runs 19 residues. Germline V gives CDR1 SGHAT, CDR2 FQNNGV. Here immunoSEQ multiplex PCR was the method, and the copy in TCRdb shows in-frame clones only, minus some. This sample carries about 48,000 clones, roughly 87% of them seen once, and the ten largest clones take less than 0.35%. Of note for this clone: Germline and junction disagree at one end, which may indicate a read error.

This sequence joins TRBV11-2 and TRBJ2-7; the match to TRBD2 covers 12 bases. Material: naive CD8+ T cells sorted from blood. The TCR was taken from a human donor in good health. For the CDR3, the DNA is TGTGCCAGCAGTTTAGGGTATAGGCGGACTAGCGGGGTCTCCTACGAGCAGTACTTC. Protein: CASSLGYRRTSGVSYEQYF.